This is a list of T cell receptor beta chains from one sample in a study of blood T cell repertoires in COVID-19. Produced via immunoSEQ multiplex PCR; TCRdb's table is partial and in-frame only. This sample has roughly 300,000 clones, with just over 85% found just once. Material: PBMCs or T cells enriched from blood (not recorded which). These receptors were taken from a man aged 25 to 40 who had recovered from COVID-19. Both conserved end residues are part of each CDR3. A D gene is named only where the DNA matches it firmly. Clone size, where shown, is once, few, many, or a class for clones that have expanded.

clone_size,cdr3_length,v_call,j_call,d_call,cdr3_aa,cdr3_nt
few,13,TRBV5-1,TRBJ1-2,.,CASSGQPNYGYTF,TGCGCCAGCAGCGGACAGCCTAACTATGGCTACACCTTC
.,15,TRBV7-9,TRBJ2-1,TRBD1,CASSFPQGAYNEQFF,TGTGCCAGCAGCTTCCCTCAGGGGGCTTACAATGAGCAGTTCTTC
.,18,TRBV10-3,TRBJ2-3,TRBD2,CAISEASLAGGLTDTQYF,TGTGCCATCAGTGAAGCCTCACTAGCGGGGGGACTCACAGATACGCAGTATTTT
.,15,TRBV11-3,TRBJ1-2,.,CASSLGGAWGYGYTF,TGTGCCAGCAGCTTAGGCGGGGCATGGGGTTATGGCTACACCTTC
few,15,TRBV29-1,TRBJ1-6,.,CSVRTGVLAESPLHF,TGCAGCGTCCGCACGGGGGTCCTTGCTGAATCACCCCTCCACTTT
once,14,TRBV3-1/TRBV3-2,TRBJ2-3,TRBD1,CASSRDRGTDTQYF,TGTGCCAGCAGCCGGGACAGGGGAACAGATACGCAGTATTTT
.,13,TRBV25-1,TRBJ1-2,TRBD1,CASSADRNYGYTF,TGTGCCAGCAGTGCGGACAGGAACTATGGCTACACCTTC
.,15,TRBV11-3,TRBJ2-7,TRBD1,CASSLGQQKSYEQYF,TGTGCCAGCAGCCTGGGACAGCAGAAGTCCTACGAGCAGTACTTC
.,14,TRBV11-3,TRBJ1-2,.,CASSLGLQGYGYTF,TGTGCCAGCAGCTTAGGGTTACAGGGCTATGGCTACACCTTC
once,20,TRBV7-6,TRBJ2-5,TRBD2,CASSLEVSTSGRLPQETQYF,TGTGCCAGCAGCTTAGAGGTGTCGACTAGCGGGAGACTCCCCCAAGAGACCCAGTACTTC
.,16,TRBV10-1,TRBJ1-1,TRBD1,CASGPNPGQGAVEAFF,TGCGCCAGCGGCCCGAACCCGGGACAGGGGGCAGTTGAAGCTTTCTTT
.,13,TRBV6-6,TRBJ1-1,.,CASSYGGGTEAFF,TGTGCCAGCAGTTACGGGGGGGGTACTGAAGCTTTCTTT
.,16,TRBV5-1,TRBJ2-7,.,CASSLEFLGSSYEQYF,TGCGCCAGCAGCTTGGAATTTTTAGGGAGCTCCTACGAGCAGTACTTC
.,12,TRBV29-1,TRBJ1-3,.,CSVGGTGNTIYF,TGCAGCGTGGGGGGGACAGGAAACACCATATATTTT
.,15,TRBV5-1,TRBJ2-4,TRBD1,CASSPEPGTDEIQYF,TGCGCCAGCAGCCCTGAGCCCGGGACAGACGAAATTCAGTACTTC
once,13,TRBV7-9,TRBJ1-2,.,CASSPGGSAGYTF,TGTGCCAGCAGCCCCGGGGGAAGTGCTGGCTACACCTTC
.,14,TRBV11-2,TRBJ2-1,TRBD1,CASSFGTGYNEQFF,TGTGCCAGCAGCTTCGGGACAGGGTACAATGAGCAGTTCTTC
.,14,TRBV29-1,TRBJ1-4,.,CSVGAQGTNEKLFF,TGCAGCGTGGGCGCACAGGGAACTAATGAAAAACTGTTTTTT
.,14,TRBV24-1,TRBJ2-3,.,CATRDPLMGGTQYF,TGTGCCACCAGGGATCCGCTGATGGGGGGTACGCAGTATTTT
.,16,TRBV7-2,TRBJ2-7,TRBD1,CASSPTGGTGVNEQYF,TGTGCCAGCAGCCCGACCGGGGGGACAGGGGTGAACGAGCAGTACTTC
.,16,TRBV7-9,TRBJ1-1,.,CASSLGDRGGGIEAFF,TGTGCCAGCAGCTTAGGCGACCGGGGAGGGGGAATTGAAGCTTTCTTT
.,13,TRBV6-1,TRBJ1-2,.,CASSPGQNYGYTF,TGTGCCAGCAGTCCAGGACAGAATTATGGCTACACCTTC
.,16,TRBV19,TRBJ1-1,TRBD1,CASRTWDRGKNTEAFF,TGTGCCAGTAGGACATGGGACAGGGGGAAGAACACTGAAGCTTTCTTT
.,16,TRBV5-4,TRBJ2-1,.,CASSSVEGGIINEQFF,TGTGCCAGCAGCTCGGTCGAGGGGGGGATAATCAATGAGCAGTTCTTC
.,14,TRBV7-2,TRBJ2-3,TRBD2,CASSLGGRGDTQYF,TGTGCCAGCAGCTTAGGCGGGCGGGGGGATACGCAGTATTTT
.,16,TRBV21-1,TRBJ2-2,.,CASSNPGNPNTGELFF,TGTGCCAGCAGCAATCCGGGGAACCCGAACACCGGGGAGCTGTTTTTT
.,15,TRBV7-6,TRBJ2-2,.,CASSLRVGNTGELFF,TGTGCCAGCAGCTTACGGGTGGGGAACACCGGGGAGCTGTTTTTT
.,17,TRBV4-1,TRBJ2-6,.,CASSFPGGESGANVLTF,TGCGCCAGCAGTTTCCCTGGGGGCGAATCTGGGGCCAACGTCCTGACTTTC
.,15,TRBV11-2,TRBJ2-5,.,CASSLTKTGLETQYF,TGTGCCAGCAGCCTAACGAAGACAGGTCTGGAGACCCAGTACTTC
.,14,TRBV3-1/TRBV3-2,TRBJ1-6,TRBD1,CASSPGQGDSPLHF,TGTGCCAGCAGCCCGGGACAGGGAGATTCACCCCTCCACTTT
.,13,TRBV2,TRBJ1-4,.,CASTRVQGGKLFF,TGTGCCAGCACCCGGGTCCAAGGGGGAAAACTGTTTTTT
.,11,TRBV27,TRBJ2-7,.,CASSPYYEQYF,TGTGCCAGCAGTCCTTACTACGAGCAGTACTTC
.,14,TRBV30,TRBJ1-6,.,CAWSVGSAGSPLHF,TGTGCCTGGAGTGTCGGATCGGCGGGTTCACCCCTCCACTTT
few,14,TRBV19,TRBJ2-7,TRBD2,CASSTSSGSYEQYF,TGTGCCAGTAGTACGTCTAGCGGCTCCTACGAGCAGTACTTC
.,13,TRBV4-1,TRBJ2-2,.,CASSQQGTGELFF,TGCGCCAGCAGCCAACAGGGCACCGGGGAGCTGTTTTTT
.,16,TRBV9,TRBJ2-3,TRBD2,CGAGGPICGPPDTQYF,TGTGGGGCGGGAGGGCCTATATGTGGCCCCCCAGATACGCAGTATTTT
.,16,TRBV6-5,TRBJ1-4,.,CASSWTDTSTNEKLFF,TGTGCCAGCAGTTGGACGGACACGTCAACTAATGAAAAACTGTTTTTT
.,14,TRBV5-4,TRBJ2-5,.,CASCKQGLGETQYF,TGTGCCAGCTGTAAACAGGGTTTGGGAGAGACCCAGTACTTC
.,14,TRBV28,TRBJ1-6,TRBD1,CASSWQGVNSPLHF,TGTGCCAGCAGCTGGCAGGGGGTCAATTCACCCCTCCACTTT
.,13,TRBV19,TRBJ1-5,.,CASSVTAVGPQHF,TGTGCCAGTAGTGTTACTGCCGTCGGGCCCCAGCATTTT
.,15,TRBV7-6,TRBJ1-3,.,CASSLEAGKGNTIYF,TGTGCCAGCAGCTTAGAGGCAGGGAAAGGAAACACCATATATTTT
.,14,TRBV30,TRBJ2-7,.,CAWSVSGIGDEQYF,TGTGCCTGGAGTGTCTCGGGGATCGGGGACGAGCAGTACTTC
.,18,TRBV12-5,TRBJ2-2,.,CASGSPTTGGGGTGELFF,TGTGCTAGTGGTTCCCCGACCACAGGGGGGGGCGGCACCGGGGAGCTGTTTTTT
once,15,TRBV30,TRBJ1-1,.,CAWSAGGRGMTEAFF,TGTGCCTGGAGTGCTGGAGGCAGGGGAATGACTGAAGCTTTCTTT
once,15,TRBV19,TRBJ1-2,TRBD1,CASSMFSQGAYGYTF,TGTGCCAGTAGTATGTTTAGTCAGGGGGCATATGGCTACACCTTC
.,16,TRBV7-8,TRBJ1-1,.,CASSLRRGRKNTEAFF,TGTGCCAGCAGCCTCAGAAGGGGCAGAAAGAACACTGAAGCTTTCTTT
.,14,TRBV5-1,TRBJ1-2,.,CASSLEWQNYGYTF,TGCGCCAGCAGCTTGGAGTGGCAAAACTATGGCTACACCTTC
.,13,TRBV27,TRBJ1-1,.,CASSSRGSTEAFF,TGTGCCAGCAGTTCCAGGGGTTCCACTGAAGCTTTCTTT
.,12,TRBV10-2,TRBJ1-4,.,CASSDPGEKLFF,TGCGCCAGCAGTGACCCGGGTGAAAAACTGTTTTTT
.,16,TRBV30,TRBJ2-6,.,CAWSILLGAGANVLTF,TGTGCCTGGAGTATCCTTTTGGGGGCCGGGGCCAACGTCCTGACTTTC